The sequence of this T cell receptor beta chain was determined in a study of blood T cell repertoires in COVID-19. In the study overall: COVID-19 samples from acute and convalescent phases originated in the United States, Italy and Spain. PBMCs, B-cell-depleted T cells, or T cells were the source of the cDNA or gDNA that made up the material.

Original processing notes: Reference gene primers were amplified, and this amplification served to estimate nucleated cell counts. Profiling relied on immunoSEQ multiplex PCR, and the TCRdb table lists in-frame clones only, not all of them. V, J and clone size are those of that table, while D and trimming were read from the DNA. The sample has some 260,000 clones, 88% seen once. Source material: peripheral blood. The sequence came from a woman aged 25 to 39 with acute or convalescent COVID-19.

CDR3 bases: TGTGCCTGGAGTTTAGCGGGAGGAATCTCAGATACGCAGTATTTT. Translating it yields CAWSLAGGISDTQYF. The V gene is TRBV30, the J gene TRBJ2-3, with 10 bases fitting TRBD2. From germline, CDR1 is GTSNPN and CDR2 SVGIG (reference sequence). V shed 2 bases and J 4 bases; nucleotides not matched to a gene: 6. The CDR3 length is 15 residues.